This T cell receptor (beta chain) was sequenced during a study of T-cell memory formation after mild COVID-19. Broader study findings: The SARS-CoV-2 specificity of second-wave clones reaching peak at day 37 remained unverified. Mainly CM and EM harbored the contracting CD4+ clones; mainly EMRA harbored the CD8+ ones.

Trimming left V 4 bases short and J 3 bases short, with 4 bases between. The CDR3 is 12 residues long. This clonotype was seen a few times. Its antigen is currently unknown. Via MiXCR, TCRdb re-called the 5' RACE reads, giving one row per CDR3 protein. Of around 250,000 distinct CDR3 sequences detected, about a sixth appear once; the ten largest clones hold roughly 22%. V and J are TRBV12-3 or TRBV12-4 and TRBJ2-1; no clear D. This clonotype originated in a man younger than 35 who had mild COVID-19 (a few samples of this study predate the infection). Cell type and time point are not known. Sequencing was performed on PBMCs or a T cell subset sorted from them (not recorded which). The CDR3 nucleotides are TGTGCCAGCAGTTGGGACTACAATGAGCAGTTCTTC. Its protein product is CASSWDYNEQFF.